This T cell receptor (beta chain) was identified in a study of shared clonotypes between healthy human individuals. Germline V CDR1 and CDR2: SGHDT, YYEEEE. The CDR3 has 16 amino acids. V was clipped by 4 bases and J by 4 bases, with 20 bases between them. Cells designated naive CD8 were CD45RO-negative and were positively selected for CCR7, with terminally differentiated effector memory CD45RA+ cells excluded. The protocol was immunoSEQ multiplex PCR, while the TCRdb copy is restricted to in-frame clones and leaves out a portion. The sample yields 450,000 to 700,000 clones, 95% to 96% seen once. The chain is built from TRBV5-6 and TRBJ1-2; a possible D gene is TRBD1 (5 bases). What was sequenced was naive CD8+ T cells sorted from blood. The sequence came from a woman younger than 45 in good health. The CDR3 sequence is CASSPHGGISPYGYTF. DNA for the CDR3: TGTGCCAGCAGCCCCCACGGGGGGATTAGTCCCTATGGCTACACCTTC.